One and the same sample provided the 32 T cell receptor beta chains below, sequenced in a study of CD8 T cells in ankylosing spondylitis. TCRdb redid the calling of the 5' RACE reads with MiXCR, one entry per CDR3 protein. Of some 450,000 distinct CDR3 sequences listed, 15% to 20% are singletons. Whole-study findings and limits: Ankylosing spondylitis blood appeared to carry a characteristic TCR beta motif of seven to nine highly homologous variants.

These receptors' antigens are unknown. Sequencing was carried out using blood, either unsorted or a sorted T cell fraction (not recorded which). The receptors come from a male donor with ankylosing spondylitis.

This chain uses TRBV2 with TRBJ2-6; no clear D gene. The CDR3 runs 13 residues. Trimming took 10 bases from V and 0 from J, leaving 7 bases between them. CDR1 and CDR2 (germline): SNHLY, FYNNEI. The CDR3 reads CATQSSGANVLTF. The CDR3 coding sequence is TGTGCCACCCAAAGCTCTGGGGCCAACGTCCTGACTTTC.

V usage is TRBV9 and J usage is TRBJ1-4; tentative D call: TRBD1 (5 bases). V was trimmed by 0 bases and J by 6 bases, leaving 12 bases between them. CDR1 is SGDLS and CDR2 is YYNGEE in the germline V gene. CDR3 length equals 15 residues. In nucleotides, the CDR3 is TGTGCCAGCAGCGTAGAAGGGGTGGAATATGAAAAACTGTTTTTT. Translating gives CASSVEGVEYEKLFF. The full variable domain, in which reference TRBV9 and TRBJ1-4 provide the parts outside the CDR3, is DSGVTQTPKHLITATGQRVTLRCSPRSGDLSVYWYQQSLDQGLQFLIQYYNGEERAKGNILERFSAQQFPDLHSELNLSSLELGDSALYFCASSVEGVEYEKLFFGSGTQLSVL.

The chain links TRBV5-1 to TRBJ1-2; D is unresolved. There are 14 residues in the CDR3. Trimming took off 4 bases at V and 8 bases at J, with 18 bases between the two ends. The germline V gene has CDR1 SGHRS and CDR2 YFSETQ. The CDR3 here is CASSPRSGGPGYTF. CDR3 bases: TGCGCCAGCAGCCCCAGGTCGGGCGGGCCCGGCTACACCTTC.

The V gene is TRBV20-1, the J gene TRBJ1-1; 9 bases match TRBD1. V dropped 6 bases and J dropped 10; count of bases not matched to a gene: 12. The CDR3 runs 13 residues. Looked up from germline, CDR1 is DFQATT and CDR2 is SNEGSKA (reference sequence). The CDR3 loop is CSAGQGLAVGAFF. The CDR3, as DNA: TGCAGTGCGGGACAGGGTCTAGCAGTTGGAGCTTTCTTT.

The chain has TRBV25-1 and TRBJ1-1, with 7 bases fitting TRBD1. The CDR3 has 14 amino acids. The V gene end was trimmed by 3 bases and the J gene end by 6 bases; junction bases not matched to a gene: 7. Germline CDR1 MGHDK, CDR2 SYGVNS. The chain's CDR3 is CASSDPTGPSEAFF. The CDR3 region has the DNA TGTGCCAGCAGTGACCCGACAGGGCCTTCTGAAGCTTTCTTT.

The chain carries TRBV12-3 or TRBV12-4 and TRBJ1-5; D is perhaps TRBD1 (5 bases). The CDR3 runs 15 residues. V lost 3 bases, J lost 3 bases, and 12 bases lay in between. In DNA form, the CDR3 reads TGTGCCAGCAGTTTCGGTCAGGGAGTCAATCAGCCCCAGCATTTT. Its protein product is CASSFGQGVNQPQHF.

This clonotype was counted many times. The CDR3 DNA sequence: TGTGCCAGCAAAGGACAGGGAAAGATGGCTGAAGCTTTCTTT. Protein: CASKGQGKMAEAFF. V and J are TRBV12-3 or TRBV12-4 and TRBJ1-1; 8 bases line up with TRBD1. J gave up 6 bases and V 7 bases, and 10 bases lay outside the gene matches. The CDR3 spans 14 residues.

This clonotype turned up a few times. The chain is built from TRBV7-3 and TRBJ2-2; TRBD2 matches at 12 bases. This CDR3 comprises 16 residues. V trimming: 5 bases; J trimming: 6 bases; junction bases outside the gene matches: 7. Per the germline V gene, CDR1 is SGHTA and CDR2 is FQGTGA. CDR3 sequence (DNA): TGTGCCAGCAGCCCCCGGCTAGCGGGGGGGGCCGGGGAGCTGTTTTTT. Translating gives CASSPRLAGGAGELFF. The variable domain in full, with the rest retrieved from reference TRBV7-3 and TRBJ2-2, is GAGVSQTPSNKVTEKGKYVELRCDPISGHTALYWYRQSLGQGPEFLIYFQGTGAADDSGLPNDRFFAVRPEGSVSTLKIQRTERGDSAVYLCASSPRLAGGAGELFFGEGSRLTVL.

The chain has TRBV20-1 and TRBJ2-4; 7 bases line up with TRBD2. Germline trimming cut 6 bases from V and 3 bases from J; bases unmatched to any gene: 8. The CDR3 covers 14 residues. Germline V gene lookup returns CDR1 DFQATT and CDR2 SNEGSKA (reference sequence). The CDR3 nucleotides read TGCAGTGCCCCAGGCGGGGGAGGCAAAAACATTCAGTACTTC. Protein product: CSAPGGGGKNIQYF.

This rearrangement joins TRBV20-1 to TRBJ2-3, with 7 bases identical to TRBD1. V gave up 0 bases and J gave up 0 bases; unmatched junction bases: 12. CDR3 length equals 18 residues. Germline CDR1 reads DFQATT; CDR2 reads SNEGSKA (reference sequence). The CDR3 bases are TGCAGTGCTAGAGATAGAGGACAGGTTATTTCTAGCACAGATACGCAGTATTTT. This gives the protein CSARDRGQVISSTDTQYF.

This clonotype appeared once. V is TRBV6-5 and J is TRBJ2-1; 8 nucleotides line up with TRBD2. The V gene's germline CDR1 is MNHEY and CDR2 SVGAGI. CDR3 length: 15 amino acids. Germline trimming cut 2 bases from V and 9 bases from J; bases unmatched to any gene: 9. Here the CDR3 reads CASSYLAGGESEQFF. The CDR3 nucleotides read TGTGCCAGCAGTTACCTGGCGGGGGGCGAGAGTGAGCAGTTCTTC.

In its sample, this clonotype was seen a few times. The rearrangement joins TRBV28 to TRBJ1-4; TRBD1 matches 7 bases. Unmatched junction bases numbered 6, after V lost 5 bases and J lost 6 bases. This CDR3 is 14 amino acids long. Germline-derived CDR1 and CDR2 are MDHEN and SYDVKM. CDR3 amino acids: CASSPTGKDEKLFF. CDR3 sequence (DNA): TGTGCCAGCAGTCCGACAGGGAAGGATGAAAAACTGTTTTTT.

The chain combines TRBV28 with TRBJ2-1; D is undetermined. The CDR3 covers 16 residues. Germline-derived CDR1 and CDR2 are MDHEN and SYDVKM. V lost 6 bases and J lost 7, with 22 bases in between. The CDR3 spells CASSSSYKGMNNEQFF. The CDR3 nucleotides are TGTGCCAGCAGCAGCAGTTATAAAGGGATGAATAATGAGCAGTTCTTC.

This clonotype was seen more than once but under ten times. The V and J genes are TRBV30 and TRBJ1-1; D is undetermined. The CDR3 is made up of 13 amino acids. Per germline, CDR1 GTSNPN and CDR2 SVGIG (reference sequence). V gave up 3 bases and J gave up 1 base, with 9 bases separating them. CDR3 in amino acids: CAWRGDKNTEAFF. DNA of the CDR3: TGTGCCTGGAGGGGCGACAAGAACACTGAAGCTTTCTTT.

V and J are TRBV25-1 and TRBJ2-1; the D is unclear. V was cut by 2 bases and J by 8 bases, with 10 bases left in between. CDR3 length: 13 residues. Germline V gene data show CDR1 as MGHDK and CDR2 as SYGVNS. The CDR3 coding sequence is TGTGCCAGCAGTGAACATATACCGGATGAGCAGTTCTTC. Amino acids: CASSEHIPDEQFF.

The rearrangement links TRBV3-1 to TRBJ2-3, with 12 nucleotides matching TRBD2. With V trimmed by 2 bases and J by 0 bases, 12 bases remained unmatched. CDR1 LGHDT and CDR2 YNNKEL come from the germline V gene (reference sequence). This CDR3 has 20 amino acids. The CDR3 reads CASSQRGGTSGRSSTDTQYF. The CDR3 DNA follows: TGTGCCAGCAGCCAACGAGGGGGGACTAGCGGGCGATCTAGCACAGATACGCAGTATTTT.

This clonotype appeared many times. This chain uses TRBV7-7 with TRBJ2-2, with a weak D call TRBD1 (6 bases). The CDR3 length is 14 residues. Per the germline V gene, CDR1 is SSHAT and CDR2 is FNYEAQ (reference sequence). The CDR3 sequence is CASQQGTNTGELFF. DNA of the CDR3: TGTGCTAGCCAGCAGGGGACGAACACCGGGGAGCTGTTTTTT.

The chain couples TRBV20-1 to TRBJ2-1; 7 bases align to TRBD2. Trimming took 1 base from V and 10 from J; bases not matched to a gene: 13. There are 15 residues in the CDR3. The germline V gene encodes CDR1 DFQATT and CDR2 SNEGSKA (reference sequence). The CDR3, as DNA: TGCAGTGCTAGAGGCGGGAGTGGAGAAAGCAGGGAGCAGTTCTTC. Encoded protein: CSARGGSGESREQFF.

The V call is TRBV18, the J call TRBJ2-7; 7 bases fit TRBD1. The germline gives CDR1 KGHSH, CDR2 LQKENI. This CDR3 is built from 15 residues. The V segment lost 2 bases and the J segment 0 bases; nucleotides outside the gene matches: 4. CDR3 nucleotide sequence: TGTGCCAGCTCACCAGAGACAGGGCTCTCCTACGAGCAGTACTTC. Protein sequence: CASSPETGLSYEQYF.

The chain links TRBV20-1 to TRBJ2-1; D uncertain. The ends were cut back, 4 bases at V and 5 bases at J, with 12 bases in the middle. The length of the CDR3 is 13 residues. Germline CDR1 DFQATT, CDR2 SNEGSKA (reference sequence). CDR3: CSATPKVHNEQFF. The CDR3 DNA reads TGCAGTGCTACCCCGAAGGTGCACAATGAGCAGTTCTTC.

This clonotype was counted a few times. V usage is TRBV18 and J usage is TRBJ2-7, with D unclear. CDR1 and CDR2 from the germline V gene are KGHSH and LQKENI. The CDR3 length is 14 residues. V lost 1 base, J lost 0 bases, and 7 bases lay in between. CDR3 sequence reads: CASSPLERSYEQYF. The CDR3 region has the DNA TGTGCCAGCTCACCACTCGAGCGCTCCTACGAGCAGTACTTC. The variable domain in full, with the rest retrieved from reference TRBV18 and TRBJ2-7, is NAGVMQNPRHLVRRRGQEARLRCSPMKGHSHVYWYRQLPEEGLKFMVYLQKENIIDESGMPKERFSAEFPKEGPSILRIQQVVRGDSAAYFCASSPLERSYEQYFGPGTRLTVT.

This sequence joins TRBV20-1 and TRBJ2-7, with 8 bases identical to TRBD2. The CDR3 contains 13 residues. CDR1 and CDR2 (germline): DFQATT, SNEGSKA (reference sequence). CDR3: CSSCIAGKYEQYF. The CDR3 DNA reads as TGCAGCTCCTGTATAGCGGGGAAATACGAGCAGTACTTC.

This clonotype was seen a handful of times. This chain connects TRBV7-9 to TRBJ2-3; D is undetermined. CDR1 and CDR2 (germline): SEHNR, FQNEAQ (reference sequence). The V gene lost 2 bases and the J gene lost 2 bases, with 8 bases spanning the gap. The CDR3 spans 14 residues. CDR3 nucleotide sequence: TGTGCCAGCAGCTTAACCATTGACACAGATACGCAGTATTTT. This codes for CASSLTIDTDTQYF.

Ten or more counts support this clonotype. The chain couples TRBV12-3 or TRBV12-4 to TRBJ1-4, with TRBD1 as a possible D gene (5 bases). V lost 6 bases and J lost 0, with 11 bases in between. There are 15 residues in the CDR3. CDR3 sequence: CASSPGGATNEKLFF. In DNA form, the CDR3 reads TGTGCCAGCAGCCCCGGGGGAGCAACTAATGAAAAACTGTTTTTT.

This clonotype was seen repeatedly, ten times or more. Here the CDR3 reads CASSLTPHADTQYF. The DNA for the CDR3 is TGTGCCAGCTCACTGACCCCCCACGCAGATACGCAGTATTTT. The genes are TRBV18 and TRBJ2-3, with D unclear. CDR3 length: 14 amino acids. V was clipped by 4 bases and J by 4 bases, with 12 bases between them. Germline CDR1 reads KGHSH; CDR2 reads LQKENI.

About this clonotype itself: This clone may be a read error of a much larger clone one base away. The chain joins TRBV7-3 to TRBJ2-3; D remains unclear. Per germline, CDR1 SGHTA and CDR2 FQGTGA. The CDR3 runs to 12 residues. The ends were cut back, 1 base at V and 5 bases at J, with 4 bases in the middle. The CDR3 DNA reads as TGTGCCAGCAGCTTAATGGGAGATACGCAGTATTTT. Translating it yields CASSLMGDTQYF.

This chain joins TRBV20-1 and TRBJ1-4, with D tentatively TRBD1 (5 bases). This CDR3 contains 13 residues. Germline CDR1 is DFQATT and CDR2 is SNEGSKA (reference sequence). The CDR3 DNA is TGCAGCCCTTACAGGCAGGGTAGGGAAAAACTGTTTTTT. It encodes CSPYRQGREKLFF.

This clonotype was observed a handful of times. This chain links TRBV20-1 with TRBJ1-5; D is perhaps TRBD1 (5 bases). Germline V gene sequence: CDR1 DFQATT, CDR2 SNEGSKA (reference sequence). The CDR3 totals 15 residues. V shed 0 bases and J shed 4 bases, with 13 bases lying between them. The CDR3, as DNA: TGCAGTGCTAGAGATCCTATGGGGGGTAATCAGCCCCAGCATTTT. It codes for CSARDPMGGNQPQHF.

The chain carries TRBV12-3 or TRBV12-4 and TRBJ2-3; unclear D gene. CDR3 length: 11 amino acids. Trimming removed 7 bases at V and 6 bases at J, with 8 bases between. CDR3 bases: TGTGCCAGCACCGCACTGGATACGCAGTATTTT. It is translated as CASTALDTQYF.

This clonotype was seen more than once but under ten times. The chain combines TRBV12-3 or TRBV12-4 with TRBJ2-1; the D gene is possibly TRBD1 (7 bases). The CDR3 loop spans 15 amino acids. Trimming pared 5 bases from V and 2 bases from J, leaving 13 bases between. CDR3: CASSPQGGAYNEQFF. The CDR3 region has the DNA TGTGCCAGCAGTCCGCAGGGGGGCGCCTACAATGAGCAGTTCTTC.

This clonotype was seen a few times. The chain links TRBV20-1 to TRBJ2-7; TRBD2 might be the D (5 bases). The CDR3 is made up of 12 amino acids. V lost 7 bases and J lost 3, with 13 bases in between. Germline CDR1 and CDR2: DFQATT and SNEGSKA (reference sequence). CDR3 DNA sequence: TGCAGTGTCCCTGGACTCAGCTACGAGCAGTACTTC. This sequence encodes CSVPGLSYEQYF.

The CDR3 region is CSARRPGTGQETQYF. CDR3 DNA sequence: TGCAGTGCTAGGAGACCGGGGACAGGGCAAGAGACCCAGTACTTC. The chain is built from TRBV20-1 and TRBJ2-5, with TRBD1 identical over 9 bases. CDR1 is DFQATT, CDR2 SNEGSKA, per germline (reference sequence). With V trimmed by 3 bases and J by 2 bases, 7 bases remained unmatched. The CDR3 runs 15 residues.